The 27 T cell receptor beta chains reported below all come from one sample, sequenced in a study of T-cell reconstitution after alpha-beta-depleted transplantation in children (dated by TCRdb to 2016 to 2018). Interpreted using the paper, the treatment or condition label stands for: allogeneic hematopoietic cell transplantation with graft depleted of TCRalphabeta T cells and CD19 B cells. Library creation used PCR. Sequencing relied on an Illumina HiSeq 2500. TCR library preparation used molecular barcoding, with unique molecular identifiers applied to normalize quantification of the TCRbeta repertoire. Clones were called with MiXCR by TCRdb after fastp trimmed the public reads at Q25, and only in-frame beta chains were retained. Rows are unified per CDR3 protein, each entry keeping the most common DNA and genes. The sample table contains around 60,000 distinct CDR3 sequences; only one count was recorded for 40% to 45% of them. In total, the top ten clones hold 95% to 98% of the sample.

Sample: PBMCs, mostly from graft donor cells, taken 360 days after TCRalphabeta/CD19-depleted stem cell transplant. The receptors derive from a male patient between 5 and 17 years old who had a stem cell transplant for acute lymphoblastic leukemia, so the T cells may come from the graft donor.

The chain recombines TRBV5-1 with TRBJ1-2; D unclear. Trimming took 0 bases from V and 5 from J, leaving 14 bases between them. CDR3 size: 15 residues. Germline V lookup: CDR1 SGHRS, CDR2 YFSETQ. The CDR3 DNA is TGCGCCAGCAGCTTGGCCGGGCAGCCGAAATATGGCTACACCTTC. This translates into CASSLAGQPKYGYTF.

This clonotype was seen only once. The chain carries TRBV18 and TRBJ2-5; TRBD1 might be the D (7 bases). The V end lost 2 bases, the J end lost 4 bases, and 14 bases lay between the germline ends. This CDR3 contains 15 residues. CDR1 is KGHSH, CDR2 LQKENI, per germline. The CDR3 is CASSPEAGGRETQYF. For the CDR3, the DNA is TGTGCCAGCTCACCAGAGGCAGGGGGGCGAGAGACCCAGTACTTC.

The chain joins TRBV27 to TRBJ2-7; TRBD1 aligns across 7 bases. The CDR3 spans 15 residues. J was trimmed by 5 bases and V by 3 bases; bases with no gene match: 10. In germline, CDR1 is MNHEY, CDR2 SMNVEV (reference sequence). CDR3 amino acids: CASSLRDRVGDEQYF. DNA of the CDR3: TGTGCCAGCAGTTTGCGCGACAGGGTAGGGGACGAGCAGTACTTC.

The chain combines TRBV4-3 with TRBJ2-4; D gene ambiguous. Looked up from germline, CDR1 is LGHNA and CDR2 is YSLEER. The CDR3 runs to 17 residues. Trimming took 0 bases from V and 1 from J, leaving 13 bases between them. CDR3 coding DNA: TGCGCCAGCAGCCAAGATGTAAATTTGGGGGCCAAAAACATTCAGTACTTC. It is translated as CASSQDVNLGAKNIQYF.

This chain links TRBV6-1 with TRBJ2-7; the D gene is possibly TRBD1 (7 bases). The germline gives CDR1 MNHNS, CDR2 SASEGT. V lost 8 bases to trimming and J lost 5 bases, with 16 bases between them. The CDR3 extends over 13 amino acids. The CDR3: CASSRQGGNEQYF. CDR3 nucleotide sequence: TGTGCCAGCTCCCGGCAGGGGGGTAACGAGCAGTACTTC.

The chain combines TRBV7-2 with TRBJ2-7, with 9 bases matching TRBD1. V dropped 5 bases and J dropped 0; count of bases not matched to a gene: 2. The germline V gene has CDR1 SGHTA and CDR2 FQGNSA. This CDR3 contains 14 residues. The CDR3 loop is CASSPTGGSYEQYF. The CDR3 DNA is TGTGCCAGCAGCCCGACAGGGGGCTCCTACGAGCAGTACTTC.

This clonotype was counted between two and nine times. The chain recombines TRBV4-2 with TRBJ1-1; possibly TRBD1 for D (6 bases). The CDR3 runs 15 residues. V was pared by 0 bases and J by 7 bases, with 15 bases between. Germline CDR1 LGHNA, CDR2 YNFKEQ. In DNA, the CDR3 is TGTGCCAGCAGCCAAGAACCCGGGGGCTCAGGTGAAGCTTTCTTT. Encoded protein: CASSQEPGGSGEAFF.

This chain connects TRBV12-3 or TRBV12-4 to TRBJ2-2; D unclear. The CDR3 has 13 amino acids. V was shortened by 6 bases and J by 4 bases, with 9 bases between the two germline ends. The CDR3 is CASSNSVTGELFF. The CDR3 nucleotides are TGTGCCAGCAGCAACAGCGTCACCGGGGAGCTGTTTTTT.

This chain joins TRBV29-1 and TRBJ2-7; TRBD1 matches at 7 bases. V was pared by 3 bases and J by 5 bases, with 7 bases of the junction left unmatched. The germline CDR1 and CDR2 sequences are SQVTM and ANQGSEA. CDR3 length: 13 residues. The CDR3 protein is CSVELTGIHEQYF. The CDR3 bases are TGCAGCGTTGAGTTGACAGGGATCCACGAGCAGTACTTC.

This clonotype was counted between two and nine times. This chain connects TRBV5-1 to TRBJ1-1; the D gene is possibly TRBD1 (5 bases). V dropped 0 bases and J dropped 5 bases, with 11 bases sitting between them. The germline V gene encodes CDR1 SGHRS and CDR2 YFSETQ. This CDR3 has 14 amino acids. CDR3 in amino acids: CASSLGQWDTEAFF. CDR3 bases: TGCGCCAGCAGCTTGGGACAGTGGGATACTGAAGCTTTCTTT.

This clonotype was found a few times. This rearrangement joins TRBV9 to TRBJ2-3, with a tentative D call TRBD2 (5 bases). V lost 0 bases and J 1 base, leaving 9 bases between the germline ends. CDR3 size: 15 residues. Germline-derived CDR1 and CDR2 are SGDLS and YYNGEE. CDR3 in DNA: TGTGCCAGCAGCGTAGTGAGGGATGGCACAGATACGCAGTATTTT. Amino acids: CASSVVRDGTDTQYF.

The rearrangement joins TRBV15 to TRBJ1-5; D remains unclear. With 0 bases removed from V and 10 bases from J, the gap between germline ends came to 10 bases. The CDR3 spans 13 residues. Germline V lookup: CDR1 LNHNV, CDR2 YYDKDF (reference sequence). The CDR3 nucleotides read TGTGCCACCAGCAGAGACAGGTGGTCTCCCCAGCATTTT. Encoded protein: CATSRDRWSPQHF.

This clonotype was recorded a few times. The chain employs TRBV2 and TRBJ2-1; a weak D match, TRBD2 (6 bases). Looked up from germline, CDR1 is SNHLY and CDR2 is FYNNEI. The CDR3 spans 19 residues. Trimming took off 8 bases at V and 2 bases at J, with 28 bases between the two ends. The CDR3 sequence: CASCPFGGDGSWPYNEQFF. CDR3 DNA: TGTGCCAGCTGCCCCTTCGGCGGGGATGGGTCTTGGCCCTACAATGAGCAGTTCTTC.

This chain joins TRBV27 and TRBJ1-2, with 7 positions matching TRBD1. Germline-derived CDR1 and CDR2 are MNHEY and SMNVEV (reference sequence). This CDR3 is 14 amino acids long. V shed 5 bases, J shed 4 bases, and the junction held 7 bases outside the gene matches. This CDR3 reads CASSPYRDSYGYTF. Here the CDR3 DNA reads TGTGCCAGCAGTCCCTACCGGGACAGCTATGGCTACACCTTC.

CDR3 in DNA: TGTGCCATCACCTCACTAGCGGGGGGCACAGATACGCAGTATTTT. Its translation is CAITSLAGGTDTQYF. V usage is TRBV10-3 and J usage is TRBJ2-3, with 11 bases matching TRBD2. This CDR3 comprises 15 residues. Germline V gene data show CDR1 as ENHRY and CDR2 as SYGVKD. Unmatched junction bases numbered 4, after V lost 7 bases and J lost 1 base.

This clonotype was recorded a few times. The CDR3 protein is CASSLNGGAHNEQFF. The CDR3 DNA follows: TGTGCCAGCAGTTTAAACGGGGGGGCTCACAATGAGCAGTTCTTC. The V call is TRBV12-3 or TRBV12-4, the J call TRBJ2-1, with 8 bases matching TRBD2. This CDR3 has 15 amino acids. Trimming cost V 2 bases and J 5 bases; bases outside gene matches: 5.

The chain uses TRBV9 and TRBJ2-1; D is ambiguous. CDR3 length: 13 residues. V was cut by 2 bases and J by 9 bases, with 12 bases left in between. The germline V gene has CDR1 SGDLS and CDR2 YYNGEE. The CDR3 region is CASSVPGEAEQFF. The DNA for the CDR3 is TGTGCCAGCAGCGTCCCCGGCGAAGCTGAGCAGTTCTTC. Together with reference TRBV9 and TRBJ2-1, the CDR3 gives the full variable domain: DSGVTQTPKHLITATGQRVTLRCSPRSGDLSVYWYQQSLDQGLQFLIQYYNGEERAKGNILERFSAQQFPDLHSELNLSSLELGDSALYFCASSVPGEAEQFFGPGTRLTVL.

The chain employs TRBV10-3 and TRBJ2-1; the D gene could be TRBD1 or TRBD2 (5 bases each). Germline assignment: CDR1 ENHRY and CDR2 SYGVKD. V was pared by 4 bases and J by 6 bases, with 13 bases between. The CDR3 spans 14 residues. The CDR3 bases are TGTGCCATCAGTGTCGGGGACCTACCCAATGAGCAGTTCTTC. Its protein product is CAISVGDLPNEQFF.

The chain joins TRBV4-1 to TRBJ2-1; the D is unclear. CDR1 and CDR2 from the germline V gene are MGHRA and YSYEKL. V was shortened by 6 bases and J by 5 bases, with 14 bases between the two germline ends. The CDR3 spans 14 residues. CDR3: CASSAVGVNNEQFF. In DNA form, the CDR3 reads TGCGCCAGCAGTGCGGTGGGTGTTAACAATGAGCAGTTCTTC.

The chain is built from TRBV5-1 and TRBJ2-2; D might be TRBD1 or TRBD2, each matching 5 bases. Germline lookup yields CDR1 SGHRS and CDR2 YFSETQ. CDR3 length: 15 amino acids. Trimming shortened V by 0 bases and J by 4 bases, and 10 bases separated the two germline ends. CDR3 nucleotides: TGCGCCAGCAGCTTGGACGGGGCCACCACCGGGGAGCTGTTTTTT. Protein: CASSLDGATTGELFF.

This chain joins TRBV13 and TRBJ2-3; 10 positions match TRBD2. Trimming took 8 bases from V and 1 from J; bases not matched to a gene: 3. CDR1 and CDR2 from the germline V gene are PRHDT and FYEKMQ (reference sequence). This CDR3 has 14 amino acids. In DNA form, the CDR3 reads TGTGCCAGCGCCGGGACTAGCGGCACAGATACGCAGTATTTT. Its protein is CASAGTSGTDTQYF.

This clonotype was observed a few times. The V and J genes are TRBV12-3 or TRBV12-4 and TRBJ2-7, with D possibly being TRBD1 (6 bases). CDR3 length: 13 residues. Trimming took off 5 bases at V and 5 bases at J, with 13 bases between the two ends. The CDR3 sequence: CASSPPGAHEQYF. The CDR3 nucleotides read TGTGCCAGCAGTCCCCCAGGGGCCCACGAGCAGTACTTC.

This clonotype showed up just a few times. The chain combines TRBV12-3 or TRBV12-4 with TRBJ2-2; D is unclear. The CDR3 is 12 amino acids. Trimming removed 6 bases from V and 7 bases from J, with 9 bases in between. CDR3 in amino acids: CASRTAVGELFF. In DNA form, the CDR3 reads TGTGCCAGCAGAACCGCGGTCGGGGAGCTGTTTTTT.

This clonotype was observed a handful of times. This chain joins TRBV12-3 or TRBV12-4 and TRBJ2-7; weak D call: TRBD2 (6 bases). The V and J ends lost 5 bases and 3 bases respectively, with 17 bases between them. The CDR3 spans 15 residues. For the CDR3, the DNA is TGTGCCAGCAGTCCTAGGAGGGGCGCGGGCTACGAGCAGTACTTC. Translation: CASSPRRGAGYEQYF.

The chain employs TRBV15 and TRBJ1-4; weak D call: TRBD1 (6 bases). The CDR3 totals 13 residues. V was cut by 4 bases and J by 4 bases, with 7 bases left in between. Germline V gene data show CDR1 as LNHNV and CDR2 as YYDKDF (reference sequence). The CDR3 DNA reads TGTGCCACCAGCACCAGGGGTAATGAAAAACTGTTTTTT. Its protein product is CATSTRGNEKLFF.

V usage is TRBV7-9 and J usage is TRBJ1-1, with D perhaps TRBD1 (5 bases). This CDR3 has 12 amino acids. Germline CDR1 and CDR2: SEHNR and FQNEAQ (reference sequence). The V gene lost 5 bases and the J gene lost 5 bases, with 9 bases spanning the gap. CDR3 nucleotide sequence: TGTGCCAGCAGCGCGGGACGGACTGAAGCTTTCTTT. Translation: CASSAGRTEAFF.

The rearrangement links TRBV12-3 or TRBV12-4 to TRBJ2-1; D is ambiguous. V lost 5 bases and J lost 0, with 14 bases in between. This CDR3 has 16 residues. CDR3 sequence (DNA): TGTGCCAGCAGTCTGACTCCCCTGAGCTCCTACAATGAGCAGTTCTTC. Translated, it gives CASSLTPLSSYNEQFF.